This is a list of T cell receptor beta chains from one sample in a study of T cells expressing NK-cell markers. TCRdb reprocessed the 5' RACE reads and keeps a single row for each CDR3 protein, giving no DNA. Its table lists about 460,000 distinct CDR3 sequences. The sample taken for sequencing was blood T cells: a sorted CD56 or NKG2C T cell subset, CD4+ or CD8+ T cells, or bulk PBMC T cells (not recorded which). These receptors all stem from a woman in her fifties or sixties in good health. The CDR3 runs from the conserved cysteine through the conserved F or W. The order of the fields is CDR3 length, J gene, V gene, CDR3 protein.

>13|TRBJ2-2|TRBV15
CATSRGGSGELFF
>13|TRBJ2-3|TRBV5-1
CASSGPQTDTQYF
>13|TRBJ2-2|TRBV19
CASSIRLTGELFF
>15|TRBJ2-3|TRBV20-1
CSAPGGAGVADTQYF
>17|TRBJ2-3|TRBV6-1
CASSDSGGGAAPGTQYF
>15|TRBJ1-2|TRBV20-1
CSARGTNRIMSGYTF
>13|TRBJ2-3|TRBV2
CASSEWGTDTQYF
>16|TRBJ1-1|TRBV2
CASSERFPQGAGEAFF
>17|TRBJ2-6|TRBV12-3/TRBV12-4
CASSPPRGKPGANVLTF
>15|TRBJ1-5|TRBV5-5
CASSGVPALEQPQHF
>12|TRBJ2-5|TRBV7-9
CASSWIRETQYF
>13|TRBJ2-3|TRBV14
CASSQATFDTQYF
>15|TRBJ2-2|TRBV5-1
CATHVGGPNTGELFF
>11|TRBJ2-1|TRBV6-2/TRBV6-3
CATSQGGEQFF
>13|TRBJ2-1|TRBV11-3
CASSLSSFAEQFF
>12|TRBJ2-1|TRBV29-1
CSVVPGADEQFF
>19|TRBJ2-1|TRBV20-1
CSARDGRLAGVPGGNEQFF
>18|TRBJ2-3|TRBV28
CASSSPFVVEGFTDTQYF
>16|TRBJ1-5|TRBV19
CASSIGVRGSNQPQHF
>16|TRBJ2-5|TRBV4-1
CASSHGLAGVEETQYF
>15|TRBJ1-1|TRBV5-1
CASSRGLRMNTEAFF
>17|TRBJ2-1|TRBV7-9
CASSSGGLAGGGYEQFF
>15|TRBJ1-6|TRBV7-2
CASSSVGGRNSPLHF
>13|TRBJ2-7|TRBV28
CASSVESSYEQYF
>16|TRBJ2-7|TRBV21-1
CASSHSGRKVSDEQYF
>15|TRBJ2-7|TRBV7-8
CASSPRPGELGEQYF
>18|TRBJ2-1|TRBV21-1
CASSTPTRGQGLSNEQFF
>15|TRBJ2-3|TRBV7-6
CASSLGPFGPDTQYF
>16|TRBJ2-1|TRBV28
CASSSNRETSYNEQFF
>14|TRBJ2-7|TRBV6-6
CASSSAAAHHEQYF
>15|TRBJ2-1|TRBV9
CASSVMASSYNEQFF
>14|TRBJ2-2|TRBV28
CASSFGQGAGELFF
>14|TRBJ2-5|TRBV5-1
CASRDTSGRETQYF
>15|TRBJ2-7|TRBV20-1
CSARELAVGFNEQYF
>15|TRBJ1-1|TRBV5-1
CASKLRQGENTEAFF
>14|TRBJ2-5|TRBV5-4
CASSLGRLEGTQYF
>14|TRBJ1-5|TRBV20-1
CSARSREFLQPQHF
>14|TRBJ2-5|TRBV29-1
CSVSQGAPRETQYF
>15|TRBJ2-7|TRBV27
CASSTIRDRSDEQYF
>14|TRBJ2-2|TRBV3-1
CASSQEWAAGELFF
>15|TRBJ2-1|TRBV27
CASSLSRYRSYEQFF
>13|TRBJ2-7|TRBV9
CASSAGSRAEQYF